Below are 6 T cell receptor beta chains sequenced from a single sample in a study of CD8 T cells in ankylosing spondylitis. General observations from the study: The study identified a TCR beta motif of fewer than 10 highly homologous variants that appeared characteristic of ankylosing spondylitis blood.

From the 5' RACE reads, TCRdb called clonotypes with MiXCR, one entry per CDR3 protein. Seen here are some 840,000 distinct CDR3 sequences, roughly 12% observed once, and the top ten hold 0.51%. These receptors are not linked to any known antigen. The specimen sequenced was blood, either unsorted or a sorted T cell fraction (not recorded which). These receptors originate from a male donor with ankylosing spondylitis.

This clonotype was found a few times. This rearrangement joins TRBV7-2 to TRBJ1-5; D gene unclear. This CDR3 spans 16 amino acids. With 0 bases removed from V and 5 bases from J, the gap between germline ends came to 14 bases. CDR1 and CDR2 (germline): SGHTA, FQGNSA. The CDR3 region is CASSLAGPLSYQPQHF. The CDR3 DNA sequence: TGTGCCAGCAGCTTAGCAGGACCTCTATCTTATCAGCCCCAGCATTTT. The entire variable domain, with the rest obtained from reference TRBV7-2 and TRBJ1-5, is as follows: GAGVSQSPSNKVTEKGKDVELRCDPISGHTALYWYRQSLGQGLEFLIYFQGNSAPDKSGLPSDRFSAERTGGSVSTLTIQRTQQEDSAVYLCASSLAGPLSYQPQHFGDGTRLSIL.

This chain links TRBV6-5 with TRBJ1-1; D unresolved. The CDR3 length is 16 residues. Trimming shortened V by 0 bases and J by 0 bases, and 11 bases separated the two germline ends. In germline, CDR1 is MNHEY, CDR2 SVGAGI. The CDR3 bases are TGTGCCAGCAGTTACTCGTCCAACAGTGTGAACACTGAAGCTTTCTTT. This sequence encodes CASSYSSNSVNTEAFF.

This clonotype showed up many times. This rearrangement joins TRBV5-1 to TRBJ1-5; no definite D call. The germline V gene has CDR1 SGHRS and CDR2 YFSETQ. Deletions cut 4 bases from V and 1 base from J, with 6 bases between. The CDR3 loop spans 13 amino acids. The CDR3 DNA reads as TGCGCCAGCAGCAAGGACAGCAATCAGCCCCAGCATTTT. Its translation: CASSKDSNQPQHF.

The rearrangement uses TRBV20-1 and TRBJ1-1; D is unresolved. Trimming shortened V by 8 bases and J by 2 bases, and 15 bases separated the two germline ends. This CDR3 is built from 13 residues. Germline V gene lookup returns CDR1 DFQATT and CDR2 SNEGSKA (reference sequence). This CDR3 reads CSPTPDHNTEAFF. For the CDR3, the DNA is TGCAGTCCCACCCCGGACCATAACACTGAAGCTTTCTTT.

The CDR3 DNA reads TGTGCCAGCAGGCCTCAGGGGAAAAACACCGGGGAGCTGTTTTTT. Translation gives CASRPQGKNTGELFF. The genes are TRBV12-3 or TRBV12-4 and TRBJ2-2, with D possibly being TRBD1 (6 bases). The CDR3 loop spans 15 amino acids. Trimming took off 6 bases at V and 2 bases at J, with 13 bases between the two ends.

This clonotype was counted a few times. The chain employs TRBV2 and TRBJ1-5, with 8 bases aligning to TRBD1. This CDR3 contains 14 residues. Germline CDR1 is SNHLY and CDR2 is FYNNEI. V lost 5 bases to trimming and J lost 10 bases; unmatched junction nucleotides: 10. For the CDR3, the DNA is TGTGCCAGCAGTTCCTATCCACAGGGGGGACCCCAGCATTTT. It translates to CASSSYPQGGPQHF.